The source of this TCR beta chain is a study of blood T cells in healthy people across ages. Germline V gene lookup returns CDR1 SGHTA and CDR2 FQGTGA. There are 16 residues in the CDR3. Losses at the gene ends were 4 bases for V and 7 bases for J; bases not matched to a gene: 11. The use of a sample-barcoded 5' primer and a J-beta primer mix characterized a second PCR of roughly 7 to 11 cycles. TCRdb re-called the 5' RACE reads through MiXCR, storing one row per CDR3 protein. The sample has hundreds of thousands of distinct CDR3 sequences, around 48% seen once. Sequencing was performed on blood. The TCR comes from a woman aged 55-75 years in good health. J is TRBJ1-4 and V is TRBV7-3, with TRBD1 matching 8 bases. The CDR3 here is CASSSPTGDGGEKLFF. The CDR3 DNA reads as TGTGCCAGCAGCTCCCCGACAGGGGACGGAGGTGAAAAACTGTTTTTT. Full variable domain (outside the CDR3, taken from reference TRBV7-3 and TRBJ1-4): GAGVSQTPSNKVTEKGKYVELRCDPISGHTALYWYRQSLGQGPEFLIYFQGTGAADDSGLPNDRFFAVRPEGSVSTLKIQRTERGDSAVYLCASSSPTGDGGEKLFFGSGTQLSVL.